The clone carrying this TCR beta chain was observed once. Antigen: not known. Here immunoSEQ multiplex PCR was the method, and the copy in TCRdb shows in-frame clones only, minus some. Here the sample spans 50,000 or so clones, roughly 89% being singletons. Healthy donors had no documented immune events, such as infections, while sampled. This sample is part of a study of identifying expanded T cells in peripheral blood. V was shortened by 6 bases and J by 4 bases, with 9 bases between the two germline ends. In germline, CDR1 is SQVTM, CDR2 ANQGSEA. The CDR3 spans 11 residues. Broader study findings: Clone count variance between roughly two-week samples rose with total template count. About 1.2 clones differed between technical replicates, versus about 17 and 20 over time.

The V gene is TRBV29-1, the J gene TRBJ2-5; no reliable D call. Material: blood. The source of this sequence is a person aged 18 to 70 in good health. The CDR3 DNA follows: TGCAGCGTAGAGAACGGAGAGACCCAGTACTTC. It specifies CSVENGETQYF.